This TCR beta chain stems from a study of regulatory T cells in long-lasting Graves disease. Arm-PCR of CDR3 regions with iRepertoire HTBI primers generated TCR beta libraries. A single record per CDR3 protein comes from TCRdb applying MiXCR to the multiplex PCR reads. This table has around 250,000 distinct CDR3 sequences, 18% appearing once. This clonotype was observed at least ten times. What it recognizes is unknown. The CDR3 is 14 residues long. Germline assignment: CDR1 SNHLY and CDR2 FYNNEI. With 6 bases removed from V and 0 bases from J, the gap between germline ends came to 11 bases. The time point here: newly diagnosed GD, antithyroid drugs for less than 3 months. The TCR library was prepared using RNA isolated from PBMCs. Study-level points and caveats: Patients whose Graves' disease persisted exhibited lower TCR diversity than those newly diagnosed. TRBV28, TRBJ1-2 and TRBJ2-5 emerged as the favored segments in persistent disease. Relative to new patients (roughly 950), persistent patients exhibited greater sharing of public clonotypes (about 3,000).

These data also featured in a second study, about T cells in Graves' hyperthyroidism and ophthalmopathy. From that report: First-round RT-PCR with HTBI primers amplified the TCR CDR3 region.

This chain links TRBV2 with TRBJ1-1; possibly TRBD1 for D (6 bases). The material was peripheral blood mononuclear cells (PBMCs), obtained at new diagnosis, from a patient treated with antithyroid drugs. This clonotype was obtained from a woman in her thirties with Graves disease. This chain's CDR3 is CASRYRELNTEAFF. In DNA, the CDR3 is TGTGCCAGCAGGTACAGGGAACTGAACACTGAAGCTTTCTTT.